Each of the 30 T cell receptor beta chains below was sequenced from the same sample in a study of blood T cell repertoires in COVID-19. Method: immunoSEQ multiplex PCR; TCRdb's copy keeps in-frame clones and lacks some. The sample contains about 400,000 clones, more than 75% of which appear only once. The specimen was PBMCs or T cells enriched from blood (not recorded which). These receptor sequences come from a woman aged 25 to 39 with acute COVID-19.

About this clone itself: Other nucleotide sequences from this sample produce the same CDR3. The chain recombines TRBV5-1 with TRBJ1-5, with D possibly TRBD1 on 5 matching bases. This CDR3 region has 14 residues. Trimming shortened V by 0 bases and J by 4 bases, and 8 bases separated the two germline ends. Looked up from germline, CDR1 is SGHRS and CDR2 is YFSETQ. The CDR3 nucleotides read TGCGCCAGCAGCTTGGGACAGTCGAATCAGCCCCAGCATTTT. Encoded protein: CASSLGQSNQPQHF.

Comment on this clone: This sample also contains other DNA sequences that code for the same CDR3. The rearrangement uses TRBV11-1 and TRBJ1-2; D is uncertain. Germline V gene sequence: CDR1 SGHAT, CDR2 FQDESV (reference sequence). The CDR3 extends over 12 amino acids. Between the trimmed V and J ends, which lost 5 bases and 2 bases, there was a span of 6 bases. CDR3 sequence: CASSPGNYGYTF. In nucleotides, the CDR3 is TGTGCCAGCAGCCCGGGGAACTATGGCTACACCTTC.

A word on this clone: Other DNA variants within this sample encode the same CDR3. The chain links TRBV29-1 to TRBJ1-1; D not resolved. Looked up from germline, CDR1 is SQVTM and CDR2 is ANQGSEA. Between the trimmed V and J ends, which lost 6 bases and 11 bases, there was a span of 13 bases. This CDR3 region has 10 residues. Here the CDR3 reads CSVGSGGAFF. The CDR3, as DNA: TGCAGCGTCGGGAGCGGTGGGGCTTTCTTT.

Concerning this clone itself: One end of the junction varies from germline; a read error may be responsible. The V call is TRBV19, the J call TRBJ2-1, with 8 bases that match TRBD2. The CDR3 loop spans 15 amino acids. The V gene's germline CDR1 is LNHDA and CDR2 SQIVND (reference sequence). The CDR3 bases are TGTGCCAGTAGGATGGGAGCGGGGGCGTACAATGGGCAGTTCTTC. Its protein is CASRMGAGAYNGQFF.

V is TRBV30 and J is TRBJ2-5, with a weak D call TRBD1 (7 bases). The length of the CDR3 is 14 residues. Germline CDR1 GTSNPN, CDR2 SVGIG (reference sequence). V lost 4 bases to trimming and J lost 4 bases, with 16 bases between them. The CDR3 bases are TGTGCCTGGAAGCCCCAGGGGGGTATAGAGACCCAGTACTTC. Translation: CAWKPQGGIETQYF.

The chain combines TRBV7-9 with TRBJ1-2, with D tentatively TRBD1 (6 bases). V lost 7 bases to trimming and J lost 8 bases, with 14 bases between them. The CDR3 spans 12 residues. Germline V CDR1 and CDR2: SEHNR, FQNEAQ (reference sequence). The CDR3 protein is CASNLGAWGYTF. The CDR3 nucleotides read TGTGCCAGCAACCTGGGGGCGTGGGGCTACACCTTC. The full variable domain, rest sourced from reference TRBV7-9 and TRBJ1-2, is DTGVSQNPRHKITKRGQNVTFRCDPISEHNRLYWYRQTLGQGPEFLTYFQNEAQLEKSRLLSDRFSAERPKGSFSTLEIQRTEQGDSAMYLCASNLGAWGYTFGSGTRLTVV.

This clone was counted at least ten times. This chain links TRBV12-5 with TRBJ1-5; a possible D gene is TRBD1 (6 bases). CDR1 is LGHNT and CDR2 is FRNRAP in the germline V gene. The V gene lost 5 bases and the J gene lost 3 bases, with 8 bases spanning the gap. This CDR3 is built from 13 residues. CDR3 amino acids: CASGQGFNQPQHF. CDR3 in DNA: TGTGCTAGTGGTCAGGGGTTCAATCAGCCCCAGCATTTT.

This chain uses TRBV29-1 with TRBJ2-1, with 10 nucleotides matching TRBD1. CDR3 length: 12 amino acids. The trim removed 7 bases at V and 8 bases at J, leaving 5 bases unmatched. In germline, CDR1 is SQVTM, CDR2 ANQGSEA. The CDR3: CSAGQGWDEQFF. The CDR3 DNA follows: TGCAGCGCGGGACAGGGGTGGGATGAGCAGTTCTTC.

The V and J genes are TRBV5-4 and TRBJ1-6; D unresolved. There are 17 residues in the CDR3. V was clipped by 1 base and J by 0 bases, with 11 bases between them. The germline CDR1 and CDR2 sequences are SGHNT and YYREEE (reference sequence). CDR3 loop: CASSLKLGSSYNSPLHF. CDR3 coding DNA: TGTGCCAGCAGCTTGAAACTGGGGAGCTCCTATAATTCACCCCTCCACTTT.

This rearrangement joins TRBV12-3 or TRBV12-4 to TRBJ1-2; 7 bases align to TRBD1. The CDR3 consists of 13 residues. V lost 5 bases and J lost 8; bases outside the gene matches: 8. The CDR3 nucleotides are TGTGCCAGCAGTCCGCTTACAGGGGCGGGCTACACCTTC. It yields the protein CASSPLTGAGYTF.

The gene calls are TRBV6-5 and TRBJ1-2; a possible D gene is TRBD1 (6 bases). Germline CDR1 and CDR2: MNHEY and SVGAGI. V was trimmed by 3 bases and J by 1 base, leaving 15 bases between them. The CDR3 loop spans 16 amino acids. CDR3 in amino acids: CASSYYGGQINYGYTF. DNA of the CDR3: TGTGCCAGCAGTTATTATGGTGGACAGATTAACTATGGCTACACCTTC.

The V gene is TRBV19, the J gene TRBJ1-6, with D possibly being TRBD1 (5 bases). Trimming cost V 3 bases and J 2 bases, with 14 bases left between them. Germline-derived CDR1 and CDR2 are LNHDA and SQIVND (reference sequence). The length of the CDR3 is 17 residues. CDR3 in DNA: TGTGCCAGTAGTATCAAGGGACCTAGCGCCTATAATTCACCCCTCCACTTT. Amino acids: CASSIKGPSAYNSPLHF.

The V call is TRBV24-1, the J call TRBJ2-5; perhaps TRBD1 as D (6 bases). The V end lost 2 bases, the J end lost 5 bases, and 20 bases lay between the germline ends. The CDR3 is 17 residues long. The germline CDR1 and CDR2 sequences are KGHDR and SFDVKD. The CDR3 spells CATSDSIVTGFAETQYF. For the CDR3, the DNA is TGTGCCACCAGTGATTCCATTGTAACAGGGTTCGCCGAGACCCAGTACTTC.

The chain has TRBV7-3 and TRBJ2-1; no firm D call. V dropped 5 bases and J dropped 0 bases, with 11 bases sitting between them. The germline gives CDR1 SGHTA, CDR2 FQGTGA. The CDR3 loop spans 15 amino acids. The CDR3 reads CASSPRFSSYNEQFF. The DNA for the CDR3 is TGTGCCAGCAGCCCCCGATTTAGCTCCTACAATGAGCAGTTCTTC.

The rearrangement uses TRBV7-2 and TRBJ2-7; 9 bases are a match to TRBD1. CDR3 length equals 14 residues. V lost 4 bases to trimming and J lost 2 bases; unmatched junction nucleotides: 3. The germline V gene encodes CDR1 SGHTA and CDR2 FQGNSA. The CDR3 DNA is TGTGCCAGCAGCTCGAGACAGGGGGCCTACGAGCAGTACTTC. It codes for CASSSRQGAYEQYF. The full variable domain, in which reference TRBV7-2 and TRBJ2-7 provide the parts outside the CDR3, is GAGVSQSPSNKVTEKGKDVELRCDPISGHTALYWYRQSLGQGLEFLIYFQGNSAPDKSGLPSDRFSAERTGGSVSTLTIQRTQQEDSAVYLCASSSRQGAYEQYFGPGTRLTVT.

The rearrangement links TRBV27 to TRBJ1-5, with D possibly being TRBD1 (5 bases). The CDR3 extends over 15 amino acids. Germline V gene data show CDR1 as MNHEY and CDR2 as SMNVEV (reference sequence). Trimming shortened V by 6 bases and J by 0 bases, and 12 bases separated the two germline ends. The CDR3 is CASRAGRNSNQPQHF. The DNA of the CDR3 is TGTGCCAGCAGAGCGGGACGGAATAGCAATCAGCCCCAGCATTTT.

V gene TRBV15 combines with J gene TRBJ1-2; 9 bases align to TRBD1. V dropped 0 bases and J dropped 5; count of bases not matched to a gene: 10. This CDR3 spans 17 amino acids. Germline assignment: CDR1 LNHNV and CDR2 YYDKDF (reference sequence). CDR3 coding DNA: TGTGCCACCAGCAGAGATGGGGGACAGGGAGGGATATATGGCTACACCTTC. Protein sequence: CATSRDGGQGGIYGYTF. Filled out from reference TRBV15 and TRBJ1-2, the complete variable domain reads DAMVIQNPRYQVTQFGKPVTLSCSQTLNHNVMYWYQQKSSQAPKLLFHYYDKDFNNEADTPDNFQSRRPNTSFCFLDIRSPGLGDTAMYLCATSRDGGQGGIYGYTFGSGTRLTVV.

J is TRBJ1-5 and V is TRBV19; D unresolved. The CDR3 contains 13 residues. V lost 3 bases and J lost 6, with 9 bases in between. Germline CDR1 and CDR2: LNHDA and SQIVND (reference sequence). In DNA form, the CDR3 reads TGTGCCAGTAGTATGCCGGGGATTCAGCCCCAGCATTTT. Its translation: CASSMPGIQPQHF. Drawing the rest from reference TRBV19 and TRBJ1-5, the complete variable domain is DGGITQSPKYLFRKEGQNVTLSCEQNLNHDAMYWYRQDPGQGLRLIYYSQIVNDFQKGDIAEGYSVSREKKESFPLTVTSAQKNPTAFYLCASSMPGIQPQHFGDGTRLSIL.

The genes are TRBV18 and TRBJ1-2; D not certain. CDR1 and CDR2 (germline): KGHSH, LQKENI. V was clipped by 2 bases and J by 6 bases, with 13 bases between them. CDR3 length: 14 residues. CDR3 residues: CASSPATRGNGYTF. The DNA of the CDR3 is TGTGCCAGCTCACCAGCTACCCGGGGAAATGGCTACACCTTC.

The chain joins TRBV19 to TRBJ1-5, with 9 positions matching TRBD1. After removal of 3 bases from V and 2 bases from J, the junction contained 2 bases not matched to a gene. The germline V gene encodes CDR1 LNHDA and CDR2 SQIVND (reference sequence). The CDR3 covers 15 residues. The CDR3 is CASSIRTGGNQPQHF. In DNA form, the CDR3 reads TGTGCCAGTAGTATTCGGACAGGGGGCAATCAGCCCCAGCATTTT.

This chain uses TRBV24-1 with TRBJ2-3; D possibly corresponds to TRBD1 (6 bases). This CDR3 has 15 residues. Germline-derived CDR1 and CDR2 are KGHDR and SFDVKD. V lost 4 bases and J lost 2, with 12 bases in between. CDR3 residues: CATSEPRTATDTQYF. CDR3 coding DNA: TGTGCCACCAGTGAACCCCGGACAGCCACAGATACGCAGTATTTT.

The chain carries TRBV6-1 and TRBJ1-1; D might be TRBD1 (5 bases). The ends were cut back, 3 bases at V and 0 bases at J, with 11 bases in the middle. The germline gives CDR1 MNHNS, CDR2 SASEGT. This CDR3 contains 15 residues. In nucleotides, the CDR3 is TGTGCCAGCAGTGATTCGCGGGGGTTGAACACTGAAGCTTTCTTT. Translation gives CASSDSRGLNTEAFF.

With regard to this clone: Other DNA variants within this sample encode the same CDR3. The CDR3 protein is CASSLVRSSTDTQYF. In DNA form, the CDR3 reads TGCGCCAGCAGCTTGGTCCGGAGCAGCACAGATACGCAGTATTTT. This chain links TRBV5-1 with TRBJ2-3, with D unclear. The germline gives CDR1 SGHRS, CDR2 YFSETQ. V lost 0 bases, J lost 0 bases, and 8 bases lay in between. The CDR3 runs to 15 residues.

J is TRBJ1-3 and V is TRBV13; TRBD1 agrees at 10 bases. CDR1 is PRHDT and CDR2 is FYEKMQ in the germline V gene (reference sequence). V lost 2 bases and J lost 2; bases outside the gene matches: 15. The CDR3 sequence is 20 residues long. The CDR3 DNA reads TGTGCCAGCAGCTTATATCAGGACCCTAGACAGGGGGCGGCTGGAAACACCATATATTTT. Translation gives CASSLYQDPRQGAAGNTIYF.

The rearrangement links TRBV27 to TRBJ1-5; 7 bases line up with TRBD1. CDR3 length equals 13 residues. The germline V gene encodes CDR1 MNHEY and CDR2 SMNVEV (reference sequence). V gave up 8 bases and J gave up 0 bases; unmatched junction bases: 1. CDR3 bases: TGTGCCAGCGGGACAGCTAGCAATCAGCCCCAGCATTTT. It specifies CASGTASNQPQHF.

The rearrangement links TRBV9 to TRBJ2-3; the match to TRBD1 covers 9 bases. In germline, CDR1 is SGDLS, CDR2 YYNGEE. V dropped 3 bases and J dropped 3; count of bases not matched to a gene: 8. This CDR3 has 16 amino acids. CDR3 in DNA: TGTGCCAGCAGCGGAAACAGGGGGCAGGTGACAGATACGCAGTATTTT. Protein sequence: CASSGNRGQVTDTQYF.

The chain has TRBV19 and TRBJ1-5, with 7 bases matching TRBD1. This CDR3 is 15 amino acids long. J was trimmed by 0 bases and V by 5 bases; bases with no gene match: 4. CDR1 is LNHDA, CDR2 SQIVND, per germline (reference sequence). CDR3 nucleotides: TGTGCCAGTAGTCGAGCAGGGGGTAGCAATCAGCCCCAGCATTTT. It encodes CASSRAGGSNQPQHF.

The chain has TRBV30 and TRBJ1-2; no definite D call. From germline, CDR1 is GTSNPN and CDR2 SVGIG (reference sequence). The CDR3 loop spans 11 amino acids. V lost 5 bases and J lost 5, with 9 bases in between. The CDR3 spells CAWGRGYGYTF. Written as DNA, the CDR3 is TGTGCCTGGGGACGCGGGTATGGCTACACCTTC.

The chain links TRBV7-2 to TRBJ2-1; 10 positions match TRBD1. The ends lost 6 bases at V and 9 bases at J; junction bases unmatched: 11. The germline gives CDR1 SGHTA, CDR2 FQGNSA. The length of the CDR3 is 15 residues. The CDR3 DNA reads as TGTGCCAGCAGGTACTCCGGGACAGGGGTTGGTGAGCAGTTCTTC. Protein product: CASRYSGTGVGEQFF.

The rearrangement joins TRBV9 to TRBJ2-3; the match to TRBD2 covers 8 bases. The CDR3 has 16 amino acids. In germline, CDR1 is SGDLS, CDR2 YYNGEE. With V trimmed by 0 bases and J by 3 bases, 6 bases remained unmatched. The CDR3 region is CASSVVHRGGTDTQYF. The CDR3 DNA sequence: TGTGCCAGCAGCGTAGTCCACCGGGGGGGAACAGATACGCAGTATTTT.